These T cell receptor beta chains were read from a single sample in a study of cytomegalovirus exposure and HLA in healthy donors. The method was immunoSEQ multiplex PCR; TCRdb's version includes in-frame clones alone and lacks a portion of them. The table lists some 140,000 clones, about four fifths of them singletons. The material sequenced was PBMCs. The source is a young man in good health. Both conserved end residues are part of each CDR3. A D gene is named only where the DNA matches it firmly. Not every row has a clone size; where given, it reads once, few, many or a size class.

abundance,j_gene,v_gene,d_gene,CDR3aa,CDR3nt
-,TRBJ2-5,TRBV7-8,-,CASSPYILPQETQYF,TGTGCCAGCAGCCCATACATTCTTCCGCAGGAGACCCAGTACTTC
-,TRBJ2-7,TRBV6-4,TRBD2,CASSQTSGSRDEQYF,TGTGCCAGCAGTCAAACTAGCGGGAGTCGCGACGAGCAGTACTTC
once,TRBJ1-2,TRBV30,-,CAWAQGSNYGYTF,TGTGCCTGGGCACAGGGTTCAAACTATGGCTACACCTTC
few,TRBJ2-7,TRBV6-1,-,CASSGGFESGEQYF,TGTGCCAGCAGTGGGGGATTTGAGAGCGGCGAGCAGTACTTC
-,TRBJ1-1,TRBV10-3,TRBD1,CAIRGDSSGPEAFF,TGTGCCATCAGGGGGGACAGTTCAGGCCCTGAAGCTTTCTTT
-,TRBJ1-2,TRBV5-1,-,CASSLDTGPKDGYTF,TGCGCCAGCAGCTTGGATACAGGCCCTAAGGACGGCTACACCTTC
few,TRBJ1-1,TRBV11-1,TRBD1,CASSFHRGTGEAFF,TGTGCCAGCAGCTTCCACAGGGGAACAGGTGAAGCTTTCTTT
-,TRBJ2-1,TRBV6-5,TRBD2,CASNPWASGSNEQFF,TGTGCCAGCAATCCCTGGGCTAGCGGGAGCAATGAGCAGTTCTTC
-,TRBJ2-3,TRBV5-8,TRBD2,CASSFPSGMNTQYF,TGTGCCAGCAGCTTCCCTAGCGGCATGAATACGCAGTATTTT
-,TRBJ1-2,TRBV6-6,-,CASSSESGAIYGYTF,TGTGCCAGCAGTTCCGAAAGTGGGGCTATCTATGGCTACACCTTC
-,TRBJ1-5,TRBV7-8,-,CASSLPGTGNQPQHF,TGTGCCAGCAGCCTTCCGGGTACGGGCAATCAGCCCCAGCATTTT
-,TRBJ2-7,TRBV27,-,CASRPQWGGLYEQYF,TGTGCCAGCAGACCCCAATGGGGGGGGCTCTACGAGCAGTACTTC
-,TRBJ2-1,TRBV29-1,-,CSVGSSLEQFF,TGCAGCGTTGGATCTAGTCTGGAGCAGTTCTTC
once,TRBJ2-3,TRBV7-3,-,CASSLTFHADTQYF,TGTGCCAGCAGCTTAACGTTTCATGCAGATACGCAGTATTTT
once,TRBJ1-1,TRBV2,-,CASSENRREKNTEAFF,TGTGCCAGCAGTGAAAACCGCCGGGAGAAGAACACTGAAGCTTTCTTT
-,TRBJ2-1,TRBV7-3,TRBD1,CASSTGTGSEQFF,TGTGCCAGCAGCACCGGGACAGGGTCTGAGCAGTTCTTC
few,TRBJ2-3,TRBV28,-,CASSFEVFNTQYF,TGTGCCAGCAGTTTTGAGGTTTTCAATACGCAGTATTTT
-,TRBJ2-2,TRBV30,-,CAWGNPGAGELFF,TGTGCCTGGGGCAATCCGGGAGCCGGGGAGCTGTTTTTT
few,TRBJ1-1,TRBV29-1,-,CSVVRGGTNTEAFF,TGCAGCGTTGTGCGGGGTGGTACGAACACTGAAGCTTTCTTT
few,TRBJ1-4,TRBV19,-,CASSPPRRGEKLFF,TGTGCCAGTAGCCCCCCCCGCAGGGGTGAAAAACTGTTTTTT
-,TRBJ2-1,TRBV7-6,TRBD2,CASSSGLAGKDEQFF,TGTGCCAGCAGCTCTGGACTAGCGGGAAAGGATGAGCAGTTCTTC
-,TRBJ1-4,TRBV15,-,CATSSGTGTVNEKLFF,TGTGCCACCAGCAGCGGTACGGGAACCGTTAATGAAAAACTGTTTTTT
-,TRBJ1-1,TRBV5-1,-,CASSWMRADPMNTEAFF,TGCGCCAGCAGCTGGATGCGGGCAGACCCAATGAACACTGAAGCTTTCTTT
few,TRBJ2-3,TRBV5-4,TRBD2,CASSLGLAGAGDTQYF,TGTGCCAGCAGCTTGGGGTTAGCGGGAGCGGGAGATACGCAGTATTTT
-,TRBJ2-5,TRBV11-1,-,CASSLGRGWETQYF,TGTGCCAGCAGCTTAGGGCGGGGTTGGGAGACCCAGTACTTC
-,TRBJ2-7,TRBV18,TRBD1,CASSPGARDRPYEQYF,TGTGCCAGCTCCCCGGGTGCCCGGGACAGACCCTACGAGCAGTACTTC
-,TRBJ2-7,TRBV6-6,-,CASSYGPTPPTEQYF,TGTGCCAGCAGTTACGGGCCCACCCCACCTACCGAGCAGTACTTC
-,TRBJ1-1,TRBV7-9,-,CSSILWGGRDTEAFF,TGTTCCAGCATCCTTTGGGGGGGAAGGGACACTGAAGCTTTCTTT
few,TRBJ1-1,TRBV30,-,CAWNRGNTEAFF,TGTGCCTGGAACCGAGGGAACACTGAAGCTTTCTTT
-,TRBJ1-1,TRBV30,-,CAWSIIRMGGSRTEAFF,TGTGCCTGGAGTATAATACGGATGGGGGGATCTCGCACTGAAGCTTTCTTT
-,TRBJ2-1,TRBV27,TRBD1,CASSPPSDRGKYNEQFF,TGTGCCAGCAGTCCCCCTTCGGACAGGGGAAAGTACAATGAGCAGTTCTTC
-,TRBJ2-7,TRBV7-2,-,CASSLAFGSYEQYF,TGTGCCAGCAGCTTAGCCTTCGGCTCCTACGAGCAGTACTTC
-,TRBJ2-5,TRBV7-9,-,CASRPSGQGKETQYF,TGTGCCAGCAGGCCTAGCGGACAGGGAAAAGAGACCCAGTACTTC
-,TRBJ2-7,TRBV10-3,TRBD2,CAISERLAGEHEQYF,TGTGCCATCAGTGAGAGATTAGCGGGAGAGCACGAGCAGTACTTC
-,TRBJ1-4,TRBV7-8,TRBD1,CASSSRQGNEKLFF,TGTGCCAGCAGCTCCAGACAGGGGAATGAAAAACTGTTTTTT
-,TRBJ2-3,TRBV7-3,-,CASSPQPGLGGTYTQYF,TGTGCCAGCAGCCCCCAACCCGGACTAGGGGGAACTTATACGCAGTATTTT
-,TRBJ2-6,TRBV19,-,CASNSGSSGANVLTF,TGTGCCAGTAATAGCGGAAGCTCTGGGGCCAACGTCCTGACTTTC
-,TRBJ2-1,TRBV7-9,-,CASSLGSGNEQFF,TGTGCCAGCAGCTTAGGATCAGGGAACGAGCAGTTCTTC